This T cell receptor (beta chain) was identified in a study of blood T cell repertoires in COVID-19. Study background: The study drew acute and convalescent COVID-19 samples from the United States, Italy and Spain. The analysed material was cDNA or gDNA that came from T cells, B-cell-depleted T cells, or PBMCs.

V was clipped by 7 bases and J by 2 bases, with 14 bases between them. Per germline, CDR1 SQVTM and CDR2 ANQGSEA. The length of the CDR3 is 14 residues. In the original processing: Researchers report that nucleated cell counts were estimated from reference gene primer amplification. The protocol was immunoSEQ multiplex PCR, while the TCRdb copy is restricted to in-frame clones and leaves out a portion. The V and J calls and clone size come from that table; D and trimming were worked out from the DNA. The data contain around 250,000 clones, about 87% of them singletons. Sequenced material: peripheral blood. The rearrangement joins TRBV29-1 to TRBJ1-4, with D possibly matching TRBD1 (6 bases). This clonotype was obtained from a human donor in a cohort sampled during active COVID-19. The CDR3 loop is CSAAPGATNEKLFF. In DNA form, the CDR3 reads TGCAGCGCCGCGCCAGGGGCGACTAATGAAAAACTGTTTTTT. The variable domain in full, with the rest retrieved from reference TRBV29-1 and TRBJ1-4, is SAVISQKPSRDICQRGTSLTIQCQVDSQVTMMFWYRQQPGQSLTLIATANQGSEATYESGFVIDKFPISRPNLTFSTLTVSNMSPEDSSIYLCSAAPGATNEKLFFGSGTQLSVL.